These 29 T cell receptor beta chains came from one sample sequenced in a study of breast tumors, draining lymph nodes, adjacent tissues. TCRdb redid the calling of the multiplex PCR reads with MiXCR, one entry per CDR3 protein. The data hold around 21,000 distinct CDR3 sequences, with about 41% observed a single time. The sequenced sample was breast tumor tissue. Source of these receptors: a female donor with breast cancer. Some clones in this sample may be carry-over from other donors' samples.

This clonotype was seen at least ten times. The V call is TRBV7-9, the J call TRBJ1-3, with unresolved D. Germline-derived CDR1 and CDR2 are SEHNR and FQNEAQ (reference sequence). The CDR3 is 16 amino acids. Trimming shortened V by 1 base and J by 3 bases, and 13 bases separated the two germline ends. The CDR3 nucleotides read TGTGCCAGCAGCTTAGGTCACAGAGATGTTGGAAACACCATATATTTT. Translation gives CASSLGHRDVGNTIYF.

The sample holds many counts of this clonotype. This chain connects TRBV7-2 to TRBJ2-3, with D possibly called TRBD1 or TRBD2 (6 bases each). Germline loops: CDR1 SGHTA, CDR2 FQGNSA. V lost 10 bases and J 2 bases, leaving 19 bases between the germline ends. There are 15 residues in the CDR3. The CDR3 sequence is CATAPEGGSTDTQYF. Written as DNA, the CDR3 is TGTGCCACCGCGCCTGAGGGGGGCTCCACAGATACGCAGTATTTT.

This clonotype is medium-sized within its sample. The genes are TRBV30 and TRBJ1-4; D unresolved. Between the trimmed V and J ends, which lost 0 bases and 4 bases, there was a span of 9 bases. CDR1 and CDR2 (germline): GTSNPN, SVGIG (reference sequence). The CDR3 has 14 residues. The CDR3 spells CAWSVGTVNEKLFF. In DNA form, the CDR3 reads TGTGCCTGGAGTGTAGGCACAGTTAATGAAAAACTGTTTTTT.

In its sample, this clonotype was seen many times. The chain has TRBV14 and TRBJ2-3; D not certain. Trimming stripped 0 bases from V and 0 bases from J, with 10 bases between. The CDR3 loop spans 16 amino acids. CDR1 is SGHDN, CDR2 FVKESK, per germline. CDR3 amino acids: CASSQDPIKSTDTQYF. The DNA of the CDR3 is TGTGCCAGCAGCCAAGATCCGATAAAGAGCACAGATACGCAGTATTTT. The whole variable domain, remainder taken from reference TRBV14 and TRBJ2-3, is EAGVTQFPSHSVIEKGQTVTLRCDPISGHDNLYWYRRVMGKEIKFLLHFVKESKQDESGMPNNRFLAERTGGTYSTLKVQPAELEDSGVYFCASSQDPIKSTDTQYFGPGTRLTVL.

A remark on this clonotype: Since a much larger clone is just one base distant, this may be a read error. The chain has TRBV5-5 and TRBJ2-7; D perhaps matches TRBD2 (5 bases). V lost 0 bases to trimming and J lost 4 bases, with 14 bases between them. There are 15 residues in the CDR3. CDR1 and CDR2 (germline): SGHKS, YYEKEE (reference sequence). The CDR3 reads CASSLVRVGGYEQYF. Here the CDR3 DNA reads TGTGCCAGCAGCTTGGTGAGGGTAGGTGGGTACGAGCAGTACTTC.

This clonotype was recorded at least ten times. The chain couples TRBV4-1 to TRBJ2-5; D might be TRBD2 (5 bases). Per the germline V gene, CDR1 is MGHRA and CDR2 is YSYEKL. This CDR3 has 14 residues. V lost 1 base, J lost 5 bases, and 11 bases lay in between. The CDR3 DNA reads as TGCGCCAGCAGCCAAGGGGCCTCGGGGGAGACCCAGTACTTC. Its translation: CASSQGASGETQYF.

Note on this clonotype: One junction end does not reproduce the germline sequence, and a read error may be involved. The chain combines TRBV7-9 with TRBJ2-7; D call uncertain. The CDR3 has 13 residues. Looked up from germline, CDR1 is SEHNR and CDR2 is FQNEAQ (reference sequence). CDR3 coding DNA: TGCGCCAGCAGATTCGAACCTTACGGCGAGCAGTCCTTC. Residues: CASRFEPYGEQSF.

The V and J genes are TRBV29-1 and TRBJ2-1, with D maybe TRBD2 (6 bases). V was cut by 3 bases and J by 4 bases, with 19 bases left in between. The germline gives CDR1 SQVTM, CDR2 ANQGSEA. This CDR3 comprises 16 residues. The CDR3 is CSVEEGPESDYNEQFF. The CDR3 region has the DNA TGCAGCGTTGAGGAGGGCCCAGAGTCGGATTACAATGAGCAGTTCTTC.

The gene calls are TRBV11-2 and TRBJ2-7, with TRBD2 matching 9 bases. CDR3 length equals 17 residues. Germline CDR1 reads SGHAT; CDR2 reads FQNNGV. The V segment lost 1 base and the J segment 0 bases; nucleotides outside the gene matches: 7. In DNA form, the CDR3 reads TGTGCCAGCAGCTTAGGTCCTAGCGGGGTCACCTCCTACGAGCAGTACTTC. It encodes CASSLGPSGVTSYEQYF.

This clonotype was seen at least ten times. The chain recombines TRBV18 with TRBJ2-5; 10 nucleotides match TRBD1. V trimming: 4 bases; J trimming: 2 bases; junction bases outside the gene matches: 1. CDR3 length: 14 amino acids. Germline lookup yields CDR1 KGHSH and CDR2 LQKENI. The DNA of the CDR3 is TGTGCCAGCTCACGGGACAGGGGTCAAGAGACCCAGTACTTC. As protein: CASSRDRGQETQYF.

A word on this clonotype: Given a much more abundant clone one base away, this may be a read error. The chain employs TRBV20-1 and TRBJ2-7; TRBD2 agrees at 7 bases. The germline V gene has CDR1 DFQATT and CDR2 SNEGSKA (reference sequence). The length of the CDR3 is 14 residues. The CDR3, as DNA: TGCAGTGCGAGCGGGCGGGGGAGCTCCTCCGAGCAGTACTTC. Translation: CSASGRGSSSEQYF.

Concerning this clonotype: The germline gene is not matched at one end of the junction; a read error may be the cause. The J gene is TRBJ2-7, the V gene TRBV20-1; D tentatively fits TRBD1 or TRBD2 (5 bases each). Looked up from germline, CDR1 is DFQATT and CDR2 is SNEGSKA (reference sequence). The CDR3 length is 14 residues. As DNA, the CDR3 is TGCTGTGCTAGAGACGCTGGGGGTGACTACGAGCAGTACTTC. This codes for CCARDAGGDYEQYF.

This clonotype has just one count. An end of the junction does not agree with germline; a read error may underlie this. The gene calls are TRBV7-7 and TRBJ2-3; 7 nucleotides agree with TRBD2. Germline V gene data show CDR1 as SSHAT and CDR2 as FNYEAQ (reference sequence). The length of the CDR3 is 16 residues. CDR3 sequence reads: CASSPGLVGPGDTQYF. The CDR3 DNA reads TGTGCTAGCAGCCCTGGACTAGTCGGGCCAGGAGATACGCAGTATTTT.

This clonotype showed up many times. The chain couples TRBV11-1 to TRBJ2-7, with no clear D. This CDR3 is 15 amino acids long. CDR1 and CDR2 from the germline V gene are SGHAT and FQDESV (reference sequence). Between the trimmed V and J ends, which lost 7 bases and 2 bases, there was a span of 18 bases. Written as DNA, the CDR3 is TGTGCCAGCAAACCTAATTTCGGTGCCGCCTACGAGCAGTACTTC. Residues: CASKPNFGAAYEQYF.

The rearrangement links TRBV11-2 to TRBJ1-3, with D possibly matching TRBD1 (5 bases). Germline lookup yields CDR1 SGHAT and CDR2 FQNNGV. V lost 5 bases to trimming and J lost 6 bases, with 14 bases between them. The CDR3 sequence is 14 residues long. The CDR3 bases are TGTGCCAGCAGCGCCCACGGGGGTGCAAACACCATATATTTT. It is translated as CASSAHGGANTIYF.

Judged by abundance, this clonotype is medium-sized. The J gene is TRBJ1-6, the V gene TRBV7-2; 8 bases are a match to TRBD1. Trimming removed 1 base from V and 9 bases from J; junction bases left unmatched: 5. Germline lookup yields CDR1 SGHTA and CDR2 FQGNSA. The CDR3 loop spans 15 amino acids. The CDR3 here is CASSLVDRGSSPLHF. CDR3 DNA: TGTGCCAGCAGCTTAGTTGACAGGGGAAGTTCACCCCTCCACTTT. The full variable domain, rest sourced from reference TRBV7-2 and TRBJ1-6, is GAGVSQSPSNKVTEKGKDVELRCDPISGHTALYWYRQSLGQGLEFLIYFQGNSAPDKSGLPSDRFSAERTGGSVSTLTIQRTQQEDSAVYLCASSLVDRGSSPLHFGNGTRLTVT.

Many counts were recorded for this clonotype. The chain has TRBV20-1 and TRBJ1-2, with D maybe TRBD1 (6 bases). This CDR3 spans 13 amino acids. Germline V gene data show CDR1 as DFQATT and CDR2 as SNEGSKA (reference sequence). Trimming stripped 7 bases from V and 4 bases from J, with 16 bases between. The chain's CDR3 is CSDLQGGGYGYTF. CDR3 sequence (DNA): TGCAGTGACCTACAGGGAGGGGGCTATGGCTACACCTTC.

This clonotype was seen many times. This sequence joins TRBV19 and TRBJ2-7; D is ambiguous. Trimming cost V 0 bases and J 3 bases, with 6 bases left between them. This CDR3 has 13 amino acids. Germline V gives CDR1 LNHDA, CDR2 SQIVND (reference sequence). CDR3 bases: TGTGCCAGTAGTATAGAACATCTCTACGAGCAGTACTTC. Protein sequence: CASSIEHLYEQYF.

The chain employs TRBV11-2 and TRBJ2-2; 15 bases line up with TRBD2. Germline CDR1 and CDR2: SGHAT and FQNNGV. The CDR3 totals 16 residues. Losses at the gene ends were 3 bases for V and 5 bases for J; bases not matched to a gene: 1. The CDR3 DNA reads TGTGCCAGCAGCTTGGGACTAGCGGGAGGTACCGGGGAGCTGTTTTTT. Its translation is CASSLGLAGGTGELFF.

Ten or more counts support this clonotype. The chain uses TRBV20-1 and TRBJ1-5, with D perhaps TRBD1 (6 bases). The CDR3 sequence is 14 residues long. V lost 5 bases and J 6 bases, leaving 17 bases between the germline ends. Germline V lookup: CDR1 DFQATT, CDR2 SNEGSKA (reference sequence). The CDR3 reads CSAVTGQGGQPQHF. The CDR3 nucleotides are TGCAGTGCTGTTACAGGGCAGGGTGGTCAGCCCCAGCATTTT.

The chain joins TRBV9 to TRBJ2-3; D may correspond to TRBD1 or TRBD2 (5 bases each). The CDR3 has 14 amino acids. V shed 0 bases and J shed 1 base, with 6 bases lying between them. Germline lookup yields CDR1 SGDLS and CDR2 YYNGEE. Here the CDR3 DNA reads TGTGCCAGCAGCGTAGTGGGGGGCACAGATACGCAGTATTTT. It is translated as CASSVVGGTDTQYF.

This clonotype was detected ten times or more. This may be a read error, as it is one base from a much larger clone. CDR3 region: CASSLGAGAYEQYF. The CDR3 DNA reads TGTGCCAGCAGCTTAGGGGCAGGGGCCTACGAGCAGTACTTC. The J gene is TRBJ2-7, the V gene TRBV11-2, with D possibly matching TRBD1 (6 bases). The CDR3 loop spans 14 amino acids. Germline V gene sequence: CDR1 SGHAT, CDR2 FQNNGV. V was trimmed by 1 base and J by 2 bases, leaving 9 bases between them.

This clonotype occurred a few times. The chain couples TRBV20-1 to TRBJ1-6; D gene unclear. Germline CDR1 is DFQATT and CDR2 is SNEGSKA (reference sequence). The CDR3 has 15 amino acids. V lost 4 bases and J lost 5, with 15 bases in between. For the CDR3, the DNA is TGCAGTGCTAACGGCAATCGCGCCGATAATTCACCCCTCCACTTT. It specifies CSANGNRADNSPLHF.

Ten or more counts support this clonotype. V is TRBV11-3 and J is TRBJ2-3; D gene uncertain. Germline CDR1 and CDR2: SGHNT and YENEEA. The CDR3 is 12 amino acids. The V gene lost 4 bases and the J gene lost 4 bases, with 6 bases spanning the gap. The chain's CDR3 is CASSSSPDTQYF. In nucleotides, the CDR3 is TGTGCCAGCAGCTCTAGTCCAGATACGCAGTATTTT.

The genes are TRBV24-1 and TRBJ1-5; 8 positions match TRBD1. The CDR3 extends over 17 amino acids. V lost 3 bases and J lost 2; bases outside the gene matches: 8. The germline V gene encodes CDR1 KGHDR and CDR2 SFDVKD. Written as DNA, the CDR3 is TGTGCCACCAGTGATCCCCTGACAGGGGTGGGCAATCAGCCCCAGCATTTT. It is translated as CATSDPLTGVGNQPQHF.

This clonotype was seen many times. V usage is TRBV19 and J usage is TRBJ1-6; D gene uncertain. Trimming took 3 bases from V and 16 from J, leaving 10 bases between them. Germline V gene data show CDR1 as LNHDA and CDR2 as SQIVND (reference sequence). The length of the CDR3 is 11 residues. The CDR3 DNA follows: TGTGCCAGTAGTATTGGCAAGCAACTCCACTTT. Amino acid sequence: CASSIGKQLHF.

The sample holds many counts of this clonotype. This chain connects TRBV29-1 to TRBJ2-7; D is possibly TRBD1 (6 bases). There are 12 residues in the CDR3. Germline lookup yields CDR1 SQVTM and CDR2 ANQGSEA. V was clipped by 5 bases and J by 5 bases, with 13 bases between them. This CDR3 is CSVYGQSHEQYF. The CDR3 DNA is TGCAGCGTTTACGGACAGTCCCACGAGCAGTACTTC.

The J gene is TRBJ2-3, the V gene TRBV13; possibly TRBD1 or TRBD2 for D (5 bases each). Germline values: CDR1 PRHDT, CDR2 FYEKMQ (reference sequence). Trimming pared 5 bases from V and 4 bases from J, leaving 16 bases between. CDR3 length equals 15 residues. The CDR3: CASSGTPTKADTQYF. The CDR3 DNA sequence: TGTGCCAGCAGCGGGACCCCAACTAAGGCAGATACGCAGTATTTT.

This clonotype was detected ten times or more. The chain is built from TRBV5-6 and TRBJ1-6; the D is unclear. The CDR3 is made up of 15 amino acids. Germline CDR1 and CDR2: SGHDT and YYEEEE. Trimming cost V 3 bases and J 10 bases, with 17 bases left between them. CDR3 residues: CASSSWRAKRSPLHF. CDR3 sequence (DNA): TGTGCCAGCAGCTCGTGGAGGGCGAAGCGATCACCCCTCCACTTT.